This record concerns one T cell receptor (beta chain) sequence. This entry is derived from a study of blood T cell repertoires in COVID-19. About the research overall: Sites across the United States, Italy and Spain contributed samples from acute and convalescent COVID-19. From T cells, B-cell-depleted T cells, or PBMCs came the material, which was cDNA or gDNA.

Germline V gives CDR1 MNHEY, CDR2 SVGAGI. Trimming took 2 bases from V and 1 from J, leaving 11 bases between them. This CDR3 comprises 15 residues. The data were produced by immunoSEQ multiplex PCR, yet TCRdb's version contains in-frame clones alone and is incomplete. In the table there are hundreds of thousands of clones, 70% to 90% of which are singletons. Source material: peripheral blood. The TCR was taken from a woman of 80 years or more with acute or convalescent COVID-19. The chain recombines TRBV6-5 with TRBJ1-2, with D possibly being TRBD1 (5 bases). The CDR3 region is CASSYGRGGNYGYTF. The CDR3 DNA sequence: TGTGCCAGCAGTTACGGTCGGGGGGGTAACTATGGCTACACCTTC.